This TCR beta chain came from a study of blood T cell repertoires in COVID-19. The overall study: Sources were T cells, B-cell-depleted T cells, or PBMCs; the material itself was cDNA or gDNA.

This clone was detected only once. With 0 bases removed from V and 8 bases from J, the gap between germline ends came to 8 bases. This CDR3 spans 13 amino acids. Germline assignment: CDR1 SGHKS and CDR2 YYEKEE (reference sequence). Produced via immunoSEQ multiplex PCR; TCRdb's table is partial and in-frame only. Of some 170,000 clones listed, over 80% are singletons. Sequencing input: peripheral blood. The chain combines TRBV5-5 with TRBJ1-4; no firm D call. The sequence was collected from a woman aged 70-85 years with acute or convalescent COVID-19. The CDR3 coding sequence is TGTGCCAGCAGCTTGGTAACAGTCGAAAAACTGTTTTTT. This translates into CASSLVTVEKLFF.